The sample holds one count of the clone carrying this T cell receptor (beta chain). Clones were read by immunoSEQ multiplex PCR, and TCRdb kept only the in-frame ones, dropping some. The sample holds about 300,000 clones, 88% seen once. V was clipped by 4 bases and J by 2 bases, with 7 bases between them. This CDR3 region has 14 residues. From germline, CDR1 is SGHRS and CDR2 YFSETQ. This specimen belongs to a study of blood T cell repertoires in COVID-19. The sequenced sample was peripheral blood. This TCR was recovered from a woman aged 25 to 39 who had recovered from COVID-19. The rearrangement joins TRBV5-1 to TRBJ2-6; D not certain. The CDR3 loop reads CASSPETGANVLTF. DNA for the CDR3: TGCGCCAGCAGCCCAGAAACTGGGGCCAACGTCCTGACTTTC. Supplemented by reference TRBV5-1 and TRBJ2-6, the full variable domain reads KAGVTQTPRYLIKTRGQQVTLSCSPISGHRSVSWYQQTPGQGLQFLFEYFSETQRNKGNFPGRFSGRQFSNSRSEMNVSTLELGDSALYLCASSPETGANVLTFGAGSRLTVL.